This T cell receptor (beta chain) is from a study of early T cells in non-severe SARS-CoV-2 infection. About the research overall: Sequencing of bulk RNA from unsorted whole blood was done, without chain pairing. Study conclusions and caveats: VDJdb matching favored anti-spike CD8 responses, missing private and CD4 specificities.

Individually, cDNA molecules had unique molecular identifiers attached to them. MiXCR, run by TCRdb on the 5' RACE reads, gives a single entry per CDR3 protein. The repertoire includes 100,000 to 140,000 distinct CDR3 sequences, 8.5% to 14% of them detected once, and approximately 8.1% sits in the top ten. Concerning this clonotype itself: The antigen is not known.

CDR1 MDHEN and CDR2 SYDVKM come from the germline V gene. V gave up 10 bases and J gave up 5 bases, with 12 bases separating them. The CDR3 sequence is 11 residues long. The TCR was taken from an adult who was a healthcare worker with PCR-confirmed SARS-CoV-2 infection or an uninfected control (not recorded which). The chain uses TRBV28 and TRBJ2-7; D call uncertain. Specimen: whole blood. The CDR3 here is CATVRRDEQYF. The DNA for the CDR3 is TGTGCCACGGTAAGGCGTGACGAGCAGTACTTC.